Following are 24 T cell receptor beta chains from one sample sequenced in a study of patients and donors after allogeneic stem cell transplantation. MiXCR, run by TCRdb on the RT-PCR reads, gives a single entry per CDR3 protein. Here the sample spans around 170,000 distinct CDR3 sequences, approximately 22% being singletons. Input material: blood, either unsorted or a sorted T cell fraction (not recorded which). The origin of the receptors is a human donor who was either an allogeneic HSCT recipient or a stem cell or donor lymphocyte infusion donor (not recorded which). It is not recorded whose cells these are; they may come from a transplant donor.

The chain carries TRBV10-3 and TRBJ1-5; weak D call: TRBD1 (5 bases). V lost 3 bases, J lost 4 bases, and 13 bases lay in between. Germline CDR1 reads ENHRY; CDR2 reads SYGVKD. This CDR3 is built from 15 residues. The DNA for the CDR3 is TGTGCCATCAGTGACCCAACAGGCCCTAATCAGCCCCAGCATTTT. Translating it yields CAISDPTGPNQPQHF.

CDR3 in DNA: TGTGCCAGCAGCTCCCACCGGGAGCGCACAGATACGCAGTATTTT. Translation gives CASSSHRERTDTQYF. The chain uses TRBV11-3 and TRBJ2-3; TRBD2 might be the D (6 bases). Trimming cost V 4 bases and J 1 base, with 12 bases left between them. Germline CDR1 SGHNT, CDR2 YENEEA. CDR3 length equals 15 residues.

Only a few counts were recorded for this clonotype. V gene TRBV7-9 combines with J gene TRBJ1-1; D is ambiguous. Germline V gene sequence: CDR1 SEHNR, CDR2 FQNEAQ (reference sequence). The CDR3 runs 17 residues. V was shortened by 4 bases and J by 3 bases, with 21 bases between the two germline ends. CDR3 bases: TGTGCCAGCAGCTCCCAGTCGGTGGGAGGGAGGGACACTGAAGCTTTCTTT. Translated, it gives CASSSQSVGGRDTEAFF.

This clonotype was recorded a few times. V usage is TRBV13 and J usage is TRBJ2-2; D is possibly TRBD1 (6 bases). The CDR3 runs to 17 residues. V was cut by 5 bases and J by 4 bases, with 20 bases left in between. Per the germline V gene, CDR1 is PRHDT and CDR2 is FYEKMQ (reference sequence). DNA for the CDR3: TGTGCCAGCAGCCCGAACACGTCAGGGGCTAGCACCGGGGAGCTGTTTTTT. It yields the protein CASSPNTSGASTGELFF.

CDR3 amino acids: CASSLARGEQFF. The CDR3 DNA follows: TGCGCCAGCAGCTTGGCCCGAGGGGAGCAGTTCTTC. The chain recombines TRBV5-1 with TRBJ2-1; possible D gene TRBD2, 5 bases. Germline CDR1 is SGHRS and CDR2 is YFSETQ. This CDR3 has 12 residues. Trimming took 0 bases from V and 10 from J, leaving 8 bases between them.

The J gene is TRBJ2-5, the V gene TRBV10-3; TRBD1 might be the D (6 bases). V lost 3 bases and J 4 bases, leaving 6 bases between the germline ends. The CDR3 covers 12 residues. Germline-derived CDR1 and CDR2 are ENHRY and SYGVKD. CDR3 region: CAISEGGETQYF. The CDR3 DNA is TGTGCCATCAGTGAAGGGGGAGAGACCCAGTACTTC.

This clonotype has a handful of counts. This chain links TRBV20-1 with TRBJ1-4, with 8 bases matching TRBD1. Germline V lookup: CDR1 DFQATT, CDR2 SNEGSKA (reference sequence). Losses at the gene ends were 5 bases for V and 8 bases for J; bases not matched to a gene: 7. The CDR3 sequence is 13 residues long. The CDR3 sequence is CSARTGGGEKLFF. The CDR3 nucleotides are TGCAGTGCTCGCACAGGGGGGGGCGAAAAACTGTTTTTT.

V is TRBV9 and J is TRBJ1-2, with TRBD1 identical over 7 bases. The CDR3 runs 15 residues. V dropped 4 bases and J dropped 5; count of bases not matched to a gene: 11. Germline CDR1 is SGDLS and CDR2 is YYNGEE. The CDR3 loop is CASSPEGQKRYGYTF. The CDR3 DNA sequence: TGTGCCAGCAGCCCAGAGGGACAGAAAAGATATGGCTACACCTTC. Combining the CDR3 with reference TRBV9 and TRBJ1-2 gives the whole variable domain DSGVTQTPKHLITATGQRVTLRCSPRSGDLSVYWYQQSLDQGLQFLIQYYNGEERAKGNILERFSAQQFPDLHSELNLSSLELGDSALYFCASSPEGQKRYGYTFGSGTRLTVV.

The chain links TRBV3-1 to TRBJ2-3; a possible D gene is TRBD1 (5 bases). The CDR3 is 17 amino acids. From germline, CDR1 is LGHDT and CDR2 YNNKEL (reference sequence). Trimming stripped 0 bases from V and 2 bases from J, with 15 bases between. In DNA, the CDR3 is TGTGCCAGCAGCCAAGAAGAACAGGCCGGGTACACAGATACGCAGTATTTT. This sequence encodes CASSQEEQAGYTDTQYF.

This clonotype was seen a single time. The V call is TRBV7-2, the J call TRBJ2-3; 7 bases map to TRBD2. CDR1 and CDR2 from the germline V gene are SGHTA and FQGNSA. This CDR3 region has 18 residues. Trimming at V came to 4 bases and at J to 3 bases, leaving 16 bases not matched to a gene. CDR3 protein: CASSSYSGFILGTDTQYF. The CDR3 coding sequence is TGTGCCAGCAGCTCATATAGCGGGTTTATCCTAGGGACAGATACGCAGTATTTT. The variable domain in full, with the rest retrieved from reference TRBV7-2 and TRBJ2-3, is GAGVSQSPSNKVTEKGKDVELRCDPISGHTALYWYRQSLGQGLEFLIYFQGNSAPDKSGLPSDRFSAERTGGSVSTLTIQRTQQEDSAVYLCASSSYSGFILGTDTQYFGPGTRLTVL.

This clonotype was counted once. The CDR3, as DNA: TGCGCCAGCAGCCAAGTGTTGGGATCTTGGAACACTGAAGCTTTCTTT. Translated, it gives CASSQVLGSWNTEAFF. The chain links TRBV4-3 to TRBJ1-1; no clear D. This CDR3 spans 16 amino acids. Per germline, CDR1 LGHNA and CDR2 YSLEER. The V gene lost 1 base and the J gene lost 1 base, with 13 bases spanning the gap.

This chain connects TRBV12-3 or TRBV12-4 to TRBJ1-6, with 7 bases that match TRBD1. CDR3 length equals 12 residues. After removal of 6 bases from V and 10 bases from J, the junction contained 3 bases not matched to a gene. The CDR3 reads CASSTGDSPLHF. CDR3 sequence (DNA): TGTGCCAGCAGCACAGGGGACTCACCCCTCCACTTT.

J is TRBJ1-3 and V is TRBV6-6; a weak D match, TRBD1 (6 bases). CDR3 length equals 15 residues. V was shortened by 8 bases and J by 4 bases, with 18 bases between the two germline ends. CDR1 and CDR2 (germline): MNHNY, SVGAGI (reference sequence). For the CDR3, the DNA is TGTGCCAGCTTAAGGGAACAGGGAGGCGGAAACACCATATATTTT. It encodes CASLREQGGGNTIYF.

The chain couples TRBV6-5 to TRBJ1-5, with a tentative D call TRBD1 (6 bases). Germline V CDR1 and CDR2: MNHEY, SVGAGI. The CDR3 spans 15 residues. V was cut by 5 bases and J by 3 bases, with 14 bases left in between. The CDR3 sequence is CASSQSGAPNQPQHF. CDR3 coding DNA: TGTGCCAGCAGTCAGTCAGGGGCGCCCAATCAGCCCCAGCATTTT.

The rearrangement uses TRBV6-1 and TRBJ1-2; 7 nucleotides line up with TRBD1. CDR1 and CDR2 from the germline V gene are MNHNS and SASEGT. V was clipped by 2 bases and J by 0 bases; unmatched bases: 3. CDR3 length equals 15 residues. The CDR3 loop is CASSEPGGTNYGYTF. The CDR3 DNA is TGTGCCAGCAGTGAACCAGGGGGTACTAACTATGGCTACACCTTC.

The chain links TRBV20-1 to TRBJ1-1, with 8 bases matching TRBD1. CDR1 and CDR2 from the germline V gene are DFQATT and SNEGSKA (reference sequence). Unmatched junction bases numbered 10, after V lost 6 bases and J lost 1 base. The CDR3 loop spans 15 amino acids. CDR3 in amino acids: CSALFSGTGNTEAFF. In DNA, the CDR3 is TGCAGTGCCCTATTCTCCGGGACAGGGAACACTGAAGCTTTCTTT.

Many counts were recorded for this clonotype. CDR3 DNA sequence: TGCAGTGCTAGAGTTCTGGGGGCGGACACCATATATTTT. Its protein is CSARVLGADTIYF. The genes are TRBV20-1 and TRBJ1-3; D may be TRBD1 (6 bases). Germline-derived CDR1 and CDR2 are DFQATT and SNEGSKA (reference sequence). The CDR3 covers 13 residues. Trimming removed 1 base from V and 8 bases from J, with 12 bases in between.

This chain links TRBV20-1 with TRBJ2-3; 10 bases agree with TRBD2. The length of the CDR3 is 15 residues. From germline, CDR1 is DFQATT and CDR2 SNEGSKA (reference sequence). J gave up 1 base and V 1 base, and 2 bases lay outside the gene matches. The CDR3 loop reads CSARVAGGRTDTQYF. CDR3 DNA sequence: TGCAGTGCTAGAGTAGCGGGGGGACGCACAGATACGCAGTATTTT.

Remarks on this clonotype: This could be a read error, since a much larger clone is one nucleotide away. The chain links TRBV12-3 or TRBV12-4 to TRBJ1-5, with 9 bases that match TRBD1. CDR3 length: 14 amino acids. V was pared by 6 bases and J by 5 bases, with 5 bases of the junction left unmatched. The CDR3 loop reads CASSTGQGDQPQHF. In nucleotides, the CDR3 is TGTGCCAGCAGCACGGGACAGGGCGATCAGCCCCAGCATTTT.

The chain carries TRBV7-2 and TRBJ2-1, with D possibly called TRBD1 or TRBD2 (6 bases each). The germline CDR1 and CDR2 sequences are SGHTA and FQGNSA. The germline V and J ends were trimmed by 3 bases and 2 bases, with 17 bases remaining between them. The CDR3 covers 17 residues. CDR3 DNA: TGTGCCAGCAGCTTCCTGTTGTGGGGGGCGCCCTACAATGAGCAGTTCTTC. It is translated as CASSFLLWGAPYNEQFF.

This chain links TRBV29-1 with TRBJ2-1; no definite D call. Germline V gives CDR1 SQVTM, CDR2 ANQGSEA. The CDR3 has 14 amino acids. V was clipped by 4 bases and J by 0 bases, with 10 bases between them. The CDR3 sequence: CSVVLASSYNEQFF. CDR3 bases: TGCAGCGTTGTCCTCGCTAGCTCCTACAATGAGCAGTTCTTC.

The chain recombines TRBV6-6 with TRBJ1-4; D perhaps matches TRBD1 (6 bases). There are 16 residues in the CDR3. Trimming took off 2 bases at V and 2 bases at J, with 12 bases between the two ends. From germline, CDR1 is MNHNY and CDR2 SVGAGI (reference sequence). The CDR3 reads CASSYMGGLTNEKLFF. Here the CDR3 DNA reads TGTGCCAGCAGTTACATGGGGGGGCTCACTAATGAAAAACTGTTTTTT.

The rearrangement uses TRBV12-3 or TRBV12-4 and TRBJ2-7; D unclear. This CDR3 is 13 amino acids long. With 6 bases removed from V and 0 bases from J, the gap between germline ends came to 9 bases. Here the CDR3 DNA reads TGTGCCAGCAGAAAGCTGGACTCCTACGAGCAGTACTTC. Protein sequence: CASRKLDSYEQYF.

V usage is TRBV15 and J usage is TRBJ1-6, with D tentatively TRBD1 (6 bases). The CDR3 has 14 residues. V was clipped by 5 bases and J by 6 bases, with 11 bases between them. CDR1 is LNHNV, CDR2 YYDKDF, per germline (reference sequence). The CDR3 is CATSGQSGNSPLHF. The DNA for the CDR3 is TGTGCCACCAGCGGACAGAGTGGTAATTCACCCCTCCACTTT.